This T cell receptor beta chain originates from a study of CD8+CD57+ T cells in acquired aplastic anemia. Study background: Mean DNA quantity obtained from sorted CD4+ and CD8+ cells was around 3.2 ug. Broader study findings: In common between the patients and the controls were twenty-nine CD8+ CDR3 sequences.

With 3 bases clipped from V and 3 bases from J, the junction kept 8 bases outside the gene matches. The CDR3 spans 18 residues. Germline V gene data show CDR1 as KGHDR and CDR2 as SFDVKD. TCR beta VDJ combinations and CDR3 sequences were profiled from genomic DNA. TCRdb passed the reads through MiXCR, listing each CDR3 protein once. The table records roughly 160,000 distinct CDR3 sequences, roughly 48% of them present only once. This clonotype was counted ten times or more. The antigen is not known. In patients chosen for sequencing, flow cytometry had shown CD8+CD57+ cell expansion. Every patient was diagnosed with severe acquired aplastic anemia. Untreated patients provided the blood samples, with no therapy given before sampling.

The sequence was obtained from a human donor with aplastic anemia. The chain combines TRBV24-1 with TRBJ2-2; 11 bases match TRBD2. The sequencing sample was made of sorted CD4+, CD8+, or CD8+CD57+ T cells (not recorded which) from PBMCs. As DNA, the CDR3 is TGTGCCACCAGTGATCCTTCGACTAGCGGGGCCTACACCGGGGAGCTGTTTTTT. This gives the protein CATSDPSTSGAYTGELFF.